This entry lists 8 T cell receptor beta chains sequenced from one sample in a study of regulatory T cells in long-lasting Graves disease. As for time point: persistent/refractory GD, antithyroid drugs over 5 years with positive TRAb. Extracted PBMC RNA gave rise to the TCR library. The TCR beta library used iRepertoire HTBI primers with Arm-PCR amplification of CDR3. One entry per CDR3 protein results from TCRdb running MiXCR on the multiplex PCR reads. The sample records 500,000 to 800,000 distinct CDR3 sequences, 25% to 35% being singletons. The material sequenced was peripheral blood mononuclear cells (PBMCs), taken when the disease was refractory, from a patient treated with antithyroid drugs. The receptors come from a female donor with Graves disease.

The sample holds a few counts of this clonotype. The V call is TRBV20-1, the J call TRBJ1-5; D is perhaps TRBD1 (6 bases). V was shortened by 5 bases and J by 3 bases, with 20 bases between the two germline ends. This CDR3 spans 16 amino acids. Germline assignment: CDR1 DFQATT and CDR2 SNEGSKA (reference sequence). CDR3 region: CSAVSAGAGFNQPQHF. The CDR3 coding sequence is TGCAGTGCTGTTTCTGCGGGGGCCGGCTTCAATCAGCCCCAGCATTTT.

This clonotype was recorded a few times. The chain carries TRBV29-1 and TRBJ2-5, with 11 bases matching TRBD2. Trimming at V came to 5 bases and at J to 4 bases, leaving 9 bases not matched to a gene. Germline V gene data show CDR1 as SQVTM and CDR2 as ANQGSEA. There are 15 residues in the CDR3. CDR3 nucleotides: TGCAGCGTTCGGCGGCTAGCGGGAGGTTCAGAGACCCAGTACTTC. Translation gives CSVRRLAGGSETQYF.

This clonotype was counted many times. The rearrangement joins TRBV2 to TRBJ2-5; maybe TRBD1 (6 bases). This CDR3 region has 13 residues. Germline loops: CDR1 SNHLY, CDR2 FYNNEI. V lost 7 bases and J 5 bases, leaving 14 bases between the germline ends. CDR3 residues: CASKEQGGETQYF. CDR3 DNA: TGTGCCAGCAAGGAACAGGGCGGGGAGACCCAGTACTTC.

The rearrangement joins TRBV15 to TRBJ1-4; 10 positions agree with TRBD1. The CDR3 sequence is 16 residues long. V dropped 4 bases and J dropped 7; count of bases not matched to a gene: 9. Germline V gene data show CDR1 as LNHNV and CDR2 as YYDKDF (reference sequence). In DNA form, the CDR3 reads TGTGCCACCAGCAAACCGGGACAGGGGCTCGGTGAAAAACTGTTTTTT. Translated, it gives CATSKPGQGLGEKLFF. Full variable domain (missing parts from reference TRBV15 and TRBJ1-4): DAMVIQNPRYQVTQFGKPVTLSCSQTLNHNVMYWYQQKSSQAPKLLFHYYDKDFNNEADTPDNFQSRRPNTSFCFLDIRSPGLGDTAMYLCATSKPGQGLGEKLFFGSGTQLSVL.

This clonotype was recorded at least ten times. The rearrangement uses TRBV28 and TRBJ2-7; a weak D match, TRBD1 (6 bases). Trimming removed 11 bases at V and 3 bases at J, with 17 bases between. The CDR3 covers 13 residues. CDR1 is MDHEN, CDR2 SYDVKM, per germline. The CDR3 bases are TGTGCCGGTCAGGGGAAATCAGGCTACGAGCAGTACTTC. Amino acid sequence: CAGQGKSGYEQYF.

The rearrangement uses TRBV6-2 or TRBV6-3 and TRBJ2-7, with 8 positions matching TRBD1. Germline assignment: CDR1 MNHEY and CDR2 SVGEGT. The V and J ends lost 5 bases and 5 bases, in that order; junction bases with no gene match: 11. This CDR3 spans 15 amino acids. CDR3 bases: TGTGCCAGCAGTGCCGTCAGGGGGCGCGACAACGAGCAGTACTTC. Translated, it gives CASSAVRGRDNEQYF.

This clonotype was recorded many times. The chain carries TRBV2 and TRBJ1-2; D call uncertain. Germline lookup yields CDR1 SNHLY and CDR2 FYNNEI. There are 16 residues in the CDR3. Trimming left V 5 bases short and J 3 bases short, with 19 bases between. The CDR3, as DNA: TGTGCCAGCAGTCCTCTGAACCCTGAACCAGACTATGGCTACACCTTC. Translation gives CASSPLNPEPDYGYTF.

This clonotype was recorded many times. The chain links TRBV6-1 to TRBJ2-5, with D perhaps given as TRBD1 or TRBD2 (5 bases each). CDR3 length: 12 amino acids. V shed 8 bases and J shed 10 bases, with 17 bases lying between them. The germline V gene has CDR1 MNHNS and CDR2 SASEGT. CDR3 region: CASGVPRDGQYF. CDR3 DNA sequence: TGTGCCAGCGGGGTCCCCCGGGACGGCCAGTACTTC.